This TCR beta chain was documented in a study of vaccination and CD4 T cells after COVID-19. A word on this clonotype: The antigen is undetermined.

Cultured CD4+ T-cell DNA underwent Oncomine TCR Beta short-read sequencing. Researchers extracted genomic DNA from CD4+ T cells that had been cultured. Via MiXCR, TCRdb re-called the PCR reads, giving one row per CDR3 protein. Counted here are over 15,000 distinct CDR3 sequences, 35% to 45% occurring once; the ten biggest clones make up approximately 25%. The CDR3 totals 15 residues. The V gene lost 6 bases and the J gene lost 0 bases, with 14 bases spanning the gap. The germline gives CDR1 MNHEY, CDR2 SMNVEV (reference sequence). Treatment reported: approximately 11-day PBMC culture with coronavirus spike peptide pools or control peptides (ViraFEST assay).

This rearrangement joins TRBV27 to TRBJ1-2; D is unclear. This sequence was found in a human donor who received a COVID-19 vaccine. The sequencing here drew on CD4+ T cells from blood, cultured in vitro, taken before SARS-CoV-2 vaccination. The CDR3 here is CASSDNWSSNYGYTF. In DNA form, the CDR3 reads TGTGCCAGCAGCGACAACTGGAGTTCTAACTATGGCTACACCTTC.